This note documents a single T cell receptor beta chain sequence. The data are from a study of cytotoxic CD8 clonotypes in ibrutinib-treated CLL. Germline V gives CDR1 SGHDT, CDR2 YYEEEE. The germline V and J ends were trimmed by 5 bases and 3 bases, with 11 bases remaining between them. The CDR3 contains 13 residues. Sequenced by immunoSEQ multiplex PCR; TCRdb stores in-frame clones only, minus some. This repertoire shows around 140,000 clones, around 82% found once; its top ten account for 7.5% to 8%. Sequencing was performed on PBMCs, taken after 36 months of ibrutinib treatment. The chain employs TRBV5-6 and TRBJ1-2; the D is unclear. The TCR sequence derives from a human donor with chronic lymphocytic leukemia. The CDR3 sequence: CASSLDTDYGYTF. CDR3 in DNA: TGTGCCAGCAGTCTAGACACGGACTATGGCTACACCTTC.